Listed below are T cell receptor beta chains from one sample, sequenced in a study of neurological immune-mediated disorders. Each CDR3 protein is one row after TCRdb ran MiXCR on the 5' RACE reads. This table has roughly 89,000 distinct CDR3 sequences, 2% to 3% appearing once. Sequenced: PBMCs. All receptors come from a woman aged 30 to 39 with multiple sclerosis. Both conserved end residues are part of each CDR3. D genes are given only for firm matches. Clone sizes are given selectively: once, few, many, or a class where the clone is expanded.

clone size: many
V gene: TRBV10-2
J gene: TRBJ2-7
D gene: TRBD1
CDR3 protein: CASSPDRQGVQYF
CDR3 DNA: TGCGCCAGCAGCCCCGACCGACAGGGCGTGCAGTACTTC

clone size: few
V gene: TRBV15
J gene: TRBJ1-1
D gene: -
CDR3 protein: CATSRDVGTEAFF
CDR3 DNA: TGTGCCACCAGCAGAGATGTTGGGACTGAAGCTTTCTTT

clone size: many
V gene: TRBV20-1
J gene: TRBJ2-5
D gene: -
CDR3 protein: CSAGHKYQETQYF
CDR3 DNA: TGCAGTGCTGGGCACAAGTACCAAGAGACCCAGTACTTC

clone size: few
V gene: TRBV20-1
J gene: TRBJ2-2
D gene: -
CDR3 protein: CSAKRTKGSGELFF
CDR3 DNA: TGCAGTGCTAAGCGGACCAAGGGGTCCGGGGAGCTGTTTTTT

clone size: many
V gene: TRBV6-2/TRBV6-3
J gene: TRBJ1-2
D gene: -
CDR3 protein: CASSPTETYGYTF
CDR3 DNA: TGTGCCAGCAGTCCGACAGAAACCTATGGCTACACCTTC

clone size: many
V gene: TRBV12-3/TRBV12-4
J gene: TRBJ1-1
D gene: TRBD1
CDR3 protein: CASRPGTGSYTNTEAFF
CDR3 DNA: TGTGCCAGCAGACCCGGGACAGGCTCCTATACGAACACTGAAGCTTTCTTT

clone size: many
V gene: TRBV2
J gene: TRBJ2-6
D gene: -
CDR3 protein: CASSWGVGGANVLTF
CDR3 DNA: TGTGCCAGCAGTTGGGGGGTCGGTGGGGCCAACGTCCTGACTTTC

clone size: many
V gene: TRBV4-3
J gene: TRBJ1-2
D gene: TRBD1
CDR3 protein: CASSQDRGSAYGYTF
CDR3 DNA: TGCGCCAGCAGCCAAGACAGGGGGTCGGCCTATGGCTACACCTTC

clone size: medium-sized
V gene: TRBV20-1
J gene: TRBJ2-1
D gene: -
CDR3 protein: CSAPSSGSYNEQFF
CDR3 DNA: TGCAGTGCGCCCTCTAGTGGCTCCTACAATGAGCAGTTCTTC

clone size: many
V gene: TRBV14
J gene: TRBJ2-1
D gene: TRBD2
CDR3 protein: CASIPAGQGGLAGSNEQFF
CDR3 DNA: TGTGCCAGCATTCCCGCGGGACAGGGGGGACTAGCGGGAAGCAATGAGCAGTTCTTC

clone size: many
V gene: TRBV9
J gene: TRBJ2-2
D gene: -
CDR3 protein: CASSPPRSGELFF
CDR3 DNA: TGTGCCAGCAGCCCACCGCGGTCGGGGGAGCTGTTTTTT

clone size: many
V gene: TRBV20-1
J gene: TRBJ2-3
D gene: -
CDR3 protein: CSAPSGGRTDTQYF
CDR3 DNA: TGCAGTGCCCCGTCCGGAGGGAGAACAGATACGCAGTATTTT

clone size: many
V gene: TRBV6-6
J gene: TRBJ2-6
D gene: -
CDR3 protein: CASKEISGANVLTF
CDR3 DNA: TGTGCCAGCAAAGAGATCTCTGGGGCCAACGTCCTGACTTTC

clone size: many
V gene: TRBV7-9
J gene: TRBJ2-2
D gene: -
CDR3 protein: CASSPLTDTGELFF
CDR3 DNA: TGTGCCAGCAGCCCACTGACAGACACCGGGGAGCTGTTTTTT

clone size: many
V gene: TRBV7-9
J gene: TRBJ1-1
D gene: TRBD1
CDR3 protein: CASSPWTGGTEAFF
CDR3 DNA: TGTGCCAGCAGCCCCTGGACAGGAGGGACTGAAGCTTTCTTT

clone size: many
V gene: TRBV2
J gene: TRBJ2-1
D gene: -
CDR3 protein: CASTVRPGLGYNEQFF
CDR3 DNA: TGTGCCAGCACCGTCCGCCCGGGACTGGGATACAATGAGCAGTTCTTC

clone size: many
V gene: TRBV27
J gene: TRBJ2-5
D gene: -
CDR3 protein: CASRTNAIQETQYF
CDR3 DNA: TGTGCCAGCAGAACCAATGCTATACAAGAGACCCAGTACTTC

clone size: many
V gene: TRBV5-1
J gene: TRBJ2-3
D gene: TRBD2
CDR3 protein: CASRLAGATDTQYF
CDR3 DNA: TGCGCCAGCAGACTAGCGGGAGCTACAGATACGCAGTATTTT

clone size: many
V gene: TRBV7-9
J gene: TRBJ2-1
D gene: -
CDR3 protein: CASSLRDKQFF
CDR3 DNA: TGTGCCAGCAGCTTGCGAGACAAGCAGTTCTTC

clone size: many
V gene: TRBV7-6
J gene: TRBJ2-3
D gene: TRBD1
CDR3 protein: CASSLVTGTRTDTQYF
CDR3 DNA: TGTGCCAGCAGCTTAGTGACAGGGACACGCACAGATACGCAGTATTTT

clone size: many
V gene: TRBV29-1
J gene: TRBJ2-1
D gene: -
CDR3 protein: CSVVGGVNEQFF
CDR3 DNA: TGCAGCGTTGTGGGTGGGGTTAATGAGCAGTTCTTC

clone size: many
V gene: TRBV4-3
J gene: TRBJ1-4
D gene: TRBD1
CDR3 protein: CASSQPQGRVEKLFF
CDR3 DNA: TGCGCCAGCAGCCAACCACAGGGGCGGGTTGAAAAACTGTTTTTT

clone size: many
V gene: TRBV11-2
J gene: TRBJ2-7
D gene: TRBD2
CDR3 protein: CASSLVLREDLSYEQYF
CDR3 DNA: TGTGCCAGCAGCTTAGTCTTGCGGGAGGATCTATCCTACGAGCAGTACTTC

clone size: many
V gene: TRBV15
J gene: TRBJ1-1
D gene: -
CDR3 protein: CATSREGLLNTEAFF
CDR3 DNA: TGTGCCACCAGCAGAGAAGGGCTCTTGAACACTGAAGCTTTCTTT

clone size: many
V gene: TRBV6-5
J gene: TRBJ2-7
D gene: TRBD2
CDR3 protein: CASSYGGRKGEQYF
CDR3 DNA: TGTGCCAGCAGTTACGGCGGGAGGAAAGGCGAGCAGTACTTC

clone size: many
V gene: TRBV4-2
J gene: TRBJ2-7
D gene: TRBD2
CDR3 protein: CASSQTSGTAYEQYF
CDR3 DNA: TGTGCCAGCAGCCAAACTAGCGGGACTGCCTACGAGCAGTACTTC

clone size: many
V gene: TRBV6-2/TRBV6-3
J gene: TRBJ1-5
D gene: -
CDR3 protein: CASSDQRYQPQHF
CDR3 DNA: TGTGCCAGCAGTGACCAGAGGTATCAGCCCCAGCATTTT

clone size: many
V gene: TRBV29-1
J gene: TRBJ2-1
D gene: -
CDR3 protein: CSVEPTDSSSYNEQFF
CDR3 DNA: TGCAGCGTTGAGCCCACTGACAGCAGTTCCTACAATGAGCAGTTCTTC

clone size: many
V gene: TRBV20-1
J gene: TRBJ1-4
D gene: TRBD1
CDR3 protein: CSARGGGADEKLFF
CDR3 DNA: TGCAGTGCTAGAGGAGGGGGCGCGGATGAAAAACTGTTTTTT

clone size: many
V gene: TRBV29-1
J gene: TRBJ2-3
D gene: -
CDR3 protein: CSVRGETGVSVGTDTQYF
CDR3 DNA: TGCAGCGTTCGAGGGGAGACGGGAGTATCAGTTGGCACAGATACGCAGTATTTT

clone size: many
V gene: TRBV7-2
J gene: TRBJ1-1
D gene: TRBD1
CDR3 protein: CASSPLTGDLNTEAFF
CDR3 DNA: TGTGCCAGCAGCCCCCTGACAGGGGACCTGAACACTGAAGCTTTCTTT

clone size: many
V gene: TRBV7-9
J gene: TRBJ2-1
D gene: TRBD2
CDR3 protein: CASSFSGNMMNEQFF
CDR3 DNA: TGTGCCAGCAGCTTTAGCGGGAACATGATGAATGAGCAGTTCTTC

clone size: many
V gene: TRBV20-1
J gene: TRBJ1-1
D gene: -
CDR3 protein: CSARDPDRPMNTEAFF
CDR3 DNA: TGCAGTGCTAGAGATCCCGACAGACCTATGAACACTGAAGCTTTCTTT

clone size: -
V gene: TRBV4-3
J gene: TRBJ1-2
D gene: -
CDR3 protein: CASSQDEVQGVNYGYTF
CDR3 DNA: TGCGCCAGCAGCCAAGATGAAGTACAGGGAGTGAACTATGGCTACACCTTC

clone size: many
V gene: TRBV5-6
J gene: TRBJ2-4
D gene: TRBD2
CDR3 protein: CASSFGTSGRSWVAKNIQYF
CDR3 DNA: TGTGCCAGCAGCTTCGGGACTAGCGGACGAAGTTGGGTGGCCAAAAACATTCAGTACTTC

clone size: many
V gene: TRBV10-2
J gene: TRBJ2-3
D gene: TRBD2
CDR3 protein: CASRLAVLSTDTQYF
CDR3 DNA: TGCGCCAGCAGACTAGCGGTCCTTAGCACAGATACGCAGTATTTT

clone size: many
V gene: TRBV6-6
J gene: TRBJ1-2
D gene: TRBD1
CDR3 protein: CASSLGQGPYGYTF
CDR3 DNA: TGTGCCAGCAGTCTGGGACAGGGACCCTATGGCTACACCTTC

clone size: many
V gene: TRBV11-2
J gene: TRBJ2-1
D gene: -
CDR3 protein: CASSFGRDGFVYNEQFF
CDR3 DNA: TGTGCCAGCAGCTTCGGGCGGGACGGTTTCGTTTACAATGAGCAGTTCTTC

clone size: many
V gene: TRBV20-1
J gene: TRBJ1-1
D gene: -
CDR3 protein: CSARVHPMNTEAFF
CDR3 DNA: TGCAGTGCTAGAGTACACCCCATGAACACTGAAGCTTTCTTT

clone size: many
V gene: TRBV5-6
J gene: TRBJ2-2
D gene: -
CDR3 protein: CASSLPQTGRELFF
CDR3 DNA: TGTGCCAGCAGCTTGCCCCAGACAGGACGGGAGCTGTTTTTT

clone size: many
V gene: TRBV4-3
J gene: TRBJ1-5
D gene: -
CDR3 protein: CASSQDRVYSNQPQHF
CDR3 DNA: TGCGCCAGCAGCCAAGACAGGGTTTATAGCAATCAGCCCCAGCATTTT

clone size: many
V gene: TRBV6-6
J gene: TRBJ2-1
D gene: -
CDR3 protein: CASSFNDEQFF
CDR3 DNA: TGTGCCAGCAGTTTCAACGATGAGCAGTTCTTC

clone size: many
V gene: TRBV28
J gene: TRBJ2-3
D gene: TRBD2
CDR3 protein: CASSWAGRVDTQYF
CDR3 DNA: TGTGCCAGCAGTTGGGCAGGGAGGGTCGATACGCAGTATTTT

clone size: many
V gene: TRBV11-3
J gene: TRBJ2-3
D gene: TRBD1
CDR3 protein: CASSFGQGADTQYF
CDR3 DNA: TGTGCCAGCAGCTTCGGACAGGGGGCAGATACGCAGTATTTT

clone size: many
V gene: TRBV7-2
J gene: TRBJ2-7
D gene: TRBD2
CDR3 protein: CASSSVAGGSYEQYF
CDR3 DNA: TGTGCCAGCAGCTCCGTAGCGGGGGGAAGCTACGAGCAGTACTTC

clone size: many
V gene: TRBV20-1
J gene: TRBJ2-7
D gene: TRBD1
CDR3 protein: CSARVNRGIREQYF
CDR3 DNA: TGCAGTGCTAGAGTTAACAGGGGAATCCGCGAGCAGTACTTC

clone size: many
V gene: TRBV5-6
J gene: TRBJ2-1
D gene: -
CDR3 protein: CASRNERETLNNEQFF
CDR3 DNA: TGTGCCAGCAGAAATGAACGGGAGACCCTTAACAATGAGCAGTTCTTC

clone size: many
V gene: TRBV20-1
J gene: TRBJ2-7
D gene: -
CDR3 protein: CSARLGTSYEQYF
CDR3 DNA: TGCAGTGCTAGACTCGGGACATCCTACGAGCAGTACTTC

clone size: many
V gene: TRBV7-2
J gene: TRBJ2-3
D gene: TRBD2
CDR3 protein: CASSSIAGTTDTQYF
CDR3 DNA: TGTGCCAGCAGCTCGATAGCGGGAACCACAGATACGCAGTATTTT

clone size: many
V gene: TRBV11-2
J gene: TRBJ1-3
D gene: -
CDR3 protein: CASSLNMGSGNTIYF
CDR3 DNA: TGTGCCAGCAGCTTGAACATGGGCTCTGGAAACACCATATATTTT

clone size: many
V gene: TRBV5-5
J gene: TRBJ1-2
D gene: TRBD1
CDR3 protein: CASSRVQGLWVYTF
CDR3 DNA: TGTGCCAGCAGCCGCGTACAGGGGCTTTGGGTGTACACCTTC

clone size: many
V gene: TRBV24-1
J gene: TRBJ1-2
D gene: -
CDR3 protein: CATSASGRAYNGYTF
CDR3 DNA: TGTGCCACCAGTGCCTCCGGCAGAGCGTATAATGGCTACACCTTC

clone size: many
V gene: TRBV27
J gene: TRBJ1-2
D gene: -
CDR3 protein: CASSLRSGVYTF
CDR3 DNA: TGTGCCAGCAGTTTGAGGTCAGGGGTCTACACCTTC